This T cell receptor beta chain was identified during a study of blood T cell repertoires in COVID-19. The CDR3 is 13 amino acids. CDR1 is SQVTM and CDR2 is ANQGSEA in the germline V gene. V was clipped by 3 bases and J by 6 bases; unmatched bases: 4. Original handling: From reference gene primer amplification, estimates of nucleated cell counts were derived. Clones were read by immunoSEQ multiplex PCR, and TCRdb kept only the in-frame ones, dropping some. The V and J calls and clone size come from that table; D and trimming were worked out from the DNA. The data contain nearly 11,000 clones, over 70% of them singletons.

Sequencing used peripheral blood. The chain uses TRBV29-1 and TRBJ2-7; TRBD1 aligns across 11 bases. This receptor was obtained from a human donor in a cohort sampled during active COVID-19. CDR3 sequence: CSVDWTGGSEQYF. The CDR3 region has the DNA TGCAGCGTTGACTGGACAGGGGGCTCCGAGCAGTACTTC.